These 8 T cell receptor beta chains were all obtained from the same sample, sequenced in a study of shared clonotypes between healthy human individuals. The protocol was immunoSEQ multiplex PCR, while the TCRdb copy is restricted to in-frame clones and leaves out a portion. The sample shows 2 million to 2.5 million clones, roughly 94% of them seen only once. The sample consisted of naive CD4+ T cells sorted from blood. The subset here: CD45RA+ positively selected. All receptors derive from a man between 18 and 29 years old in good health.

V gene TRBV7-2 combines with J gene TRBJ2-7, with a tentative D call TRBD2 (6 bases). Germline V gene data show CDR1 as SGHTA and CDR2 as FQGNSA. V lost 5 bases, J lost 0 bases, and 17 bases lay in between. The length of the CDR3 is 16 residues. The CDR3 sequence is CASSPRGSGYSYEQYF. As DNA, the CDR3 is TGTGCCAGCAGCCCCCGCGGTAGCGGTTACTCCTACGAGCAGTACTTC.

This sequence joins TRBV27 and TRBJ2-5; TRBD1 is a possible D gene (5 bases). From germline, CDR1 is MNHEY and CDR2 SMNVEV (reference sequence). Trimming shortened V by 0 bases and J by 5 bases, and 16 bases separated the two germline ends. The CDR3 is 16 residues long. The DNA of the CDR3 is TGTGCCAGCAGTTTATCGACAGTATCGTCCTTCGAGACCCAGTACTTC. It is translated as CASSLSTVSSFETQYF.

J is TRBJ2-1 and V is TRBV28; D possibly corresponds to TRBD2 (5 bases). The CDR3 length is 14 residues. The V gene lost 3 bases and the J gene lost 8 bases, with 14 bases spanning the gap. CDR1 MDHEN and CDR2 SYDVKM come from the germline V gene. DNA of the CDR3: TGTGCCAGCAGTTTCGTGCTAGCCGGGTATGAGCAGTTCTTC. As protein: CASSFVLAGYEQFF.

The V and J genes are TRBV28 and TRBJ1-1; no reliable D call. Germline CDR1 MDHEN, CDR2 SYDVKM. The CDR3 covers 11 residues. The ends were cut back, 7 bases at V and 2 bases at J, with 5 bases in the middle. The CDR3 nucleotides read TGTGCCAGCAAGGGAAACACTGAAGCTTTCTTT. This codes for CASKGNTEAFF. Supplemented by reference TRBV28 and TRBJ1-1, the full variable domain reads DVKVTQSSRYLVKRTGEKVFLECVQDMDHENMFWYRQDPGLGLRLIYFSYDVKMKEKGDIPEGYSVSREKKERFSLILESASTNQTSMYLCASKGNTEAFFGQGTRLTVV.

This chain connects TRBV19 to TRBJ2-1, with TRBD2 matching 12 bases. The CDR3 is 14 residues long. Germline V gives CDR1 LNHDA, CDR2 SQIVND (reference sequence). The CDR3 is CASSFTSGGNEQFF. The CDR3 nucleotides read TGTGCTTCCAGTTTCACTAGCGGGGGGAATGAGCAGTTCTTC.

The chain is built from TRBV12-5 and TRBJ2-7, with 9 bases identical to TRBD2. CDR3 length: 16 residues. Germline V gene sequence: CDR1 LGHNT, CDR2 FRNRAP. V was clipped by 2 bases and J by 2 bases; unmatched bases: 7. The CDR3 here is CASGLKRGDEPYEQYF. CDR3 bases: TGTGCTAGTGGTTTGAAGCGGGGGGATGAACCCTACGAGCAGTACTTC.

The CDR3 loop is CASSFGGVGSPLHF. The CDR3 region has the DNA TGTGCCAGCAGCTTCGGGGGGGTAGGTTCACCCCTCCACTTT. This sequence joins TRBV7-9 and TRBJ1-6, with D possibly being TRBD1 (5 bases). CDR1 and CDR2 from the germline V gene are SEHNR and FQNEAQ (reference sequence). The ends were cut back, 3 bases at V and 9 bases at J, with 12 bases in the middle. The CDR3 spans 14 residues.

The V gene is TRBV18, the J gene TRBJ2-5; D is possibly TRBD1 or TRBD2 (5 bases each). CDR1 and CDR2 from the germline V gene are KGHSH and LQKENI. Trimming left V 2 bases short and J 2 bases short, with 9 bases between. The CDR3 runs to 14 residues. CDR3 region: CASSPWDGQETQYF. DNA for the CDR3: TGTGCCAGCTCACCATGGGACGGACAAGAGACCCAGTACTTC.